A selection of T cell receptor beta chains follows, all from one sample in a study of T cell responses to AZD1222 COVID-19 vaccine. Measured with immunoSEQ multiplex PCR; TCRdb has only the in-frame clones, and not every one. The table has roughly 200,000 clones, roughly 94% seen once. The material sequenced was peripheral blood, taken 28 days after the second dose of the MenACWY control vaccine. The receptor source for this set is an adult who received the MenACWY meningococcal vaccine as a control. CDR3s include the opening cysteine and the closing phenylalanine or tryptophan. Fields, in order: J gene, V gene, D gene, clone size, CDR3 protein, CDR3 DNA. D genes are given only for firm matches. Not all rows give a size; the values are once, few, many and, for expanded clones, a class.

>TRBJ2-7|TRBV2|.|.
CASSGGARYEQYF
TGTGCCAGCAGTGGAGGGGCGCGCTACGAGCAGTACTTC
>TRBJ1-1|TRBV21-1|.|.
CASSRGDRGSNMNTEAFF
TGTGCCAGCAGCAGAGGGGACAGGGGGTCTAACATGAACACTGAAGCTTTCTTT
>TRBJ2-3|TRBV12-3/TRBV12-4|.|.
CASGPPANTQYF
TGTGCCAGCGGGCCCCCTGCGAATACGCAGTATTTT
>TRBJ1-4|TRBV11-2|TRBD1|few
CASSFGTGANEKLFF
TGTGCCAGCAGCTTCGGGACAGGAGCTAATGAAAAACTGTTTTTT
>TRBJ2-7|TRBV2|.|.
CASNHPEGSTFYEQYF
TGTGCCAGCAACCACCCAGAAGGGAGTACATTCTACGAGCAGTACTTC
>TRBJ2-5|TRBV7-3|.|.
CASSLYSSDQETQYF
TGTGCCAGCAGCTTATATAGCAGCGATCAAGAGACCCAGTACTTC
>TRBJ2-1|TRBV30|.|.
CAWSGGRVIREQFF
TGTGCCTGGAGTGGAGGCAGGGTGATTCGTGAGCAGTTCTTC
>TRBJ1-2|TRBV28|.|.
CASSPTGNYGYTF
TGTGCCAGCAGCCCTACAGGAAACTATGGCTACACCTTC
>TRBJ2-5|TRBV28|.|.
CATLPQGKEETQYF
TGTGCCACCTTACCTCAGGGGAAGGAAGAGACCCAGTACTTC
>TRBJ1-2|TRBV2|.|.
CASSEGREGFYGYTF
TGTGCCAGCAGTGAGGGCAGGGAGGGATTCTATGGCTACACCTTC
>TRBJ1-2|TRBV14|.|.
CASSQDSIYGYTF
TGTGCCAGCAGCCAAGATAGTATCTATGGCTACACCTTC
>TRBJ2-2|TRBV9|.|.
CASSRPHGELFF
TGTGCCAGCAGTCGCCCCCACGGGGAGCTGTTTTTT
>TRBJ1-1|TRBV29-1|TRBD1|once
CSVATGENTEAFF
TGCAGCGTTGCGACAGGGGAGAACACTGAAGCTTTCTTT
>TRBJ1-2|TRBV2|.|.
CASSQDSPYGYTF
TGTGCCAGCAGTCAGGACAGCCCCTATGGCTACACCTTC
>TRBJ1-3|TRBV5-1|.|.
CASSTSQQGPGNTIYF
TGCGCCAGCAGCACCTCACAACAGGGCCCTGGAAACACCATATATTTT
>TRBJ2-7|TRBV19|TRBD1|.
CASSIVGQPLDEQYF
TGTGCCAGTAGTATAGTGGGACAGCCACTGGACGAGCAGTACTTC
>TRBJ1-3|TRBV4-2|TRBD1|.
CASSQTGTGSIKAGNTIYF
TGTGCCAGCAGCCAGACCGGGACAGGGTCAATCAAGGCTGGAAACACCATATATTTT